A single sample is the source of the 25 T cell receptor beta chains below, sequenced in a study of T cell repertoires in cytomegalovirus infection (dated by TCRdb to about 2019). The sequencer was an Illumina HiSeq 1500. The raw public reads went through TCRdb reprocessing: fastp at Q25, MiXCR clone calling, in-frame beta chains kept. Every CDR3 protein is listed once, alongside the most common genes and DNA of its rows. A total of roughly 130,000 distinct CDR3 sequences appear in this sample, almost 9% of them only once. The leading ten clones occupy roughly 9.1% of the sample. The specimen was PBMCs. These TCRs come from a human donor in good health (CMV status not recorded). Some clones in this sample may be carry-over from other donors' samples.

This clonotype was seen a handful of times. V usage is TRBV6-1 and J usage is TRBJ2-2; 7 nucleotides agree with TRBD1. V trimming: 5 bases; J trimming: 4 bases; junction bases outside the gene matches: 7. Germline-derived CDR1 and CDR2 are MNHNS and SASEGT. The CDR3 consists of 15 residues. The CDR3 sequence is CASSRQGSSTGELFF. The DNA for the CDR3 is TGTGCCAGCAGTCGACAGGGTTCTTCCACCGGGGAGCTGTTTTTT.

Note on this clonotype: This clone may be a read error of a much larger clone one base away. The V and J genes are TRBV6-5 and TRBJ2-2; D perhaps matches TRBD1 (5 bases). The CDR3 has 15 amino acids. V was cut by 8 bases and J by 1 base, with 14 bases left in between. From germline, CDR1 is MNHEY and CDR2 SVGAGI. The CDR3 protein is CASGPRQLNTGELFF. CDR3 nucleotide sequence: TGTGCCAGCGGCCCGAGACAGTTGAACACCGGGGAGCTGTTTTTT.

This clonotype was recorded many times. The chain carries TRBV7-2 and TRBJ2-7; no clear D. The CDR3 is made up of 15 amino acids. With 3 bases removed from V and 0 bases from J, the gap between germline ends came to 12 bases. Germline CDR1 and CDR2: SGHTA and FQGNSA. CDR3 amino acids: CASSFGGSSSYEQYF. The CDR3 DNA sequence: TGTGCCAGCAGCTTCGGCGGATCGAGCTCCTACGAGCAGTACTTC.

Ten or more counts support this clonotype. The chain recombines TRBV28 with TRBJ2-6; D remains ambiguous. Germline loops: CDR1 MDHEN, CDR2 SYDVKM. Trimming cost V 6 bases and J 4 bases, with 13 bases left between them. The CDR3 length is 15 residues. The chain's CDR3 is CASSPSSKGANVLTF. CDR3 nucleotides: TGTGCCAGCAGCCCGTCGTCTAAAGGGGCCAACGTCCTGACTTTC.

This clonotype was counted a few times. This chain joins TRBV11-2 and TRBJ2-1, with D possibly TRBD2 on 5 matching bases. This CDR3 region has 19 residues. V gave up 5 bases and J gave up 0 bases, with 23 bases separating them. In germline, CDR1 is SGHAT, CDR2 FQNNGV. The CDR3 sequence: CASSPPPPGVSRSYNEQFF. The CDR3 bases are TGTGCCAGCAGCCCCCCCCCCCCCGGGGTATCCCGCTCCTACAATGAGCAGTTCTTC.

This clonotype was counted ten times or more. V gene TRBV28 combines with J gene TRBJ2-5; 10 positions agree with TRBD1. The CDR3 covers 15 residues. J was trimmed by 5 bases and V by 7 bases; bases with no gene match: 10. Germline V gene data show CDR1 as MDHEN and CDR2 as SYDVKM. The CDR3, as DNA: TGTGCCAGCACTCCCGAGGGGACAGGGGATGAGACCCAGTACTTC. Its protein product is CASTPEGTGDETQYF.

V and J are TRBV7-9 and TRBJ2-3, with TRBD1 as a possible D gene (5 bases). The V gene lost 6 bases and the J gene lost 6 bases, with 10 bases spanning the gap. The germline gives CDR1 SEHNR, CDR2 FQNEAQ (reference sequence). The CDR3 runs to 12 residues. CDR3 in DNA: TGTGCCAGCAGACCGGACATTGATACGCAGTATTTT. Its protein is CASRPDIDTQYF. The full variable domain, completed using reference TRBV7-9 and TRBJ2-3, is DTGVSQNPRHKITKRGQNVTFRCDPISEHNRLYWYRQTLGQGPEFLTYFQNEAQLEKSRLLSDRFSAERPKGSFSTLEIQRTEQGDSAMYLCASRPDIDTQYFGPGTRLTVL.

CDR3 nucleotides: TGTGCCAGCAGCTTAGCAGGGGGCTCTAGTGGCTACACCTTC. Translation gives CASSLAGGSSGYTF. This chain joins TRBV11-2 and TRBJ1-2, with TRBD1 matching over 8 bases. V shed 1 base, J shed 7 bases, and the junction held 5 bases outside the gene matches. This CDR3 contains 14 residues. The germline CDR1 and CDR2 sequences are SGHAT and FQNNGV. Variable domain in full (rest from reference TRBV11-2 and TRBJ1-2): EAGVAQSPRYKIIEKRQSVAFWCNPISGHATLYWYQQILGQGPKLLIQFQNNGVVDDSQLPKDRFSAERLKGVDSTLKIQPAKLEDSAVYLCASSLAGGSSGYTFGSGTRLTVV.

In regard to this clonotype: Being one base from a much bigger clone, this may be a read error. J is TRBJ1-2 and V is TRBV20-1, with D perhaps TRBD1 (6 bases). The CDR3 loop spans 10 amino acids. V shed 5 bases and J shed 12 bases, with 13 bases lying between them. The germline V gene has CDR1 DFQATT and CDR2 SNEGSKA (reference sequence). For the CDR3, the DNA is TGCAGTGCTTTACCGGGGGCAGACACCTTC. Translation gives CSALPGADTF.

This clonotype was counted many times. The V call is TRBV2, the J call TRBJ1-1; TRBD1 is a possible D gene (5 bases). The germline V gene has CDR1 SNHLY and CDR2 FYNNEI. The CDR3 has 13 residues. Trimming cost V 7 bases and J 1 base, with 10 bases left between them. The CDR3 here is CASTAGPNTEAFF. In DNA form, the CDR3 reads TGTGCCAGCACCGCGGGACCGAACACTGAAGCTTTCTTT. Based on the CDR3 plus reference TRBV2 and TRBJ1-1, the full variable domain is EPEVTQTPSHQVTQMGQEVILRCVPISNHLYFYWYRQILGQKVEFLVSFYNNEISEKSEIFDDQFSVERPDGSNFTLKIRSTKLEDSAMYFCASTAGPNTEAFFGQGTRLTVV.

V gene TRBV11-2 combines with J gene TRBJ1-2; D might be TRBD1 (6 bases). Germline values: CDR1 SGHAT, CDR2 FQNNGV. V was trimmed by 1 base and J by 6 bases, leaving 9 bases between them. This CDR3 is 13 amino acids long. CDR3 sequence (DNA): TGTGCCAGCAGCTTAGGGACAGAGGATGGCTACACCTTC. This sequence encodes CASSLGTEDGYTF.

This clonotype appeared many times. The chain carries TRBV2 and TRBJ1-1, with D possibly being TRBD1 (5 bases). CDR1 is SNHLY and CDR2 is FYNNEI in the germline V gene. The CDR3 length is 15 residues. V lost 5 bases, J lost 3 bases, and 16 bases lay in between. CDR3 residues: CASSTLGERYTEAFF. The DNA for the CDR3 is TGTGCCAGCAGTACTCTAGGGGAAAGGTACACTGAAGCTTTCTTT.

The gene calls are TRBV20-1 and TRBJ2-3; possibly TRBD1 or TRBD2 for D (5 bases each). In germline, CDR1 is DFQATT, CDR2 SNEGSKA (reference sequence). V gave up 3 bases and J gave up 0 bases, with 7 bases separating them. This CDR3 is 13 amino acids long. The CDR3 DNA reads as TGCAGTGCTAGCGGGGCTAGCACAGATACGCAGTATTTT. Translated: CSASGASTDTQYF.

Many counts were recorded for this clonotype. As DNA, the CDR3 is TGTGCCAGCCAAGGGTGGTACACTGAAGCTTTCTTT. Protein product: CASQGWYTEAFF. The chain recombines TRBV7-2 with TRBJ1-1; D remains ambiguous. This CDR3 has 12 residues. Looked up from germline, CDR1 is SGHTA and CDR2 is FQGNSA. V shed 8 bases and J shed 3 bases, with 10 bases lying between them.

This clonotype was picked up a small number of times. The chain couples TRBV24-1 to TRBJ2-1, with unresolved D. Trimming took off 4 bases at V and 8 bases at J, with 11 bases between the two ends. CDR3 length: 13 residues. Germline V CDR1 and CDR2: KGHDR, SFDVKD. In DNA, the CDR3 is TGTGCCACCAGTGAAGGGCCCGTCGATGAGCAGTTCTTC. This encodes CATSEGPVDEQFF.

V is TRBV10-3 and J is TRBJ2-2; TRBD1 agrees at 9 bases. The CDR3 runs 16 residues. The J segment lost 3 bases and the V segment lost 6 bases, leaving 8 bases of the junction unmatched. Per germline, CDR1 ENHRY and CDR2 SYGVKD. The CDR3 bases are TGTGCCATCAGGGAGGGACAGGGATCCGACACCGGGGAGCTGTTTTTT. Protein sequence: CAIREGQGSDTGELFF.

The chain is built from TRBV19 and TRBJ2-3; tentatively, D is TRBD2 (5 bases). The germline gives CDR1 LNHDA, CDR2 SQIVND (reference sequence). The CDR3 loop spans 15 amino acids. V shed 3 bases and J shed 4 bases, with 14 bases lying between them. The CDR3: CASSIGVGLADTQYF. The CDR3 DNA is TGTGCCAGTAGTATCGGGGTGGGTTTGGCAGATACGCAGTATTTT. Based on the CDR3 plus reference TRBV19 and TRBJ2-3, the full variable domain is DGGITQSPKYLFRKEGQNVTLSCEQNLNHDAMYWYRQDPGQGLRLIYYSQIVNDFQKGDIAEGYSVSREKKESFPLTVTSAQKNPTAFYLCASSIGVGLADTQYFGPGTRLTVL.

This clonotype was observed at least ten times. V gene TRBV6-6 combines with J gene TRBJ2-2, with 10 positions matching TRBD1. Germline V lookup: CDR1 MNHNY, CDR2 SVGAGI (reference sequence). The J segment lost 7 bases and the V segment lost 6 bases, leaving 14 bases of the junction unmatched. The CDR3 has 17 residues. Here the CDR3 reads CASREVLGTGADGELFF. The DNA for the CDR3 is TGTGCCAGCAGGGAAGTTCTAGGGACAGGGGCTGACGGGGAGCTGTTTTTT.

In nucleotides, the CDR3 is TGTGCCAGTAGTATAAGGACGGAATATCAGCCCCAGCATTTT. The encoded protein is CASSIRTEYQPQHF. The gene calls are TRBV19 and TRBJ1-5; no clear D. The V gene lost 2 bases and the J gene lost 5 bases, with 10 bases spanning the gap. The germline V gene encodes CDR1 LNHDA and CDR2 SQIVND (reference sequence). The CDR3 has 14 amino acids.

At least ten counts were recorded for this clonotype. DNA for the CDR3: TGTGCCAGCAGCGCCCAGCTATCGGTTGAGCAAGAGACCCAGTACTTC. Residues: CASSAQLSVEQETQYF. The rearrangement joins TRBV7-2 to TRBJ2-5, with D hard to call. CDR1 is SGHTA, CDR2 FQGNSA, per germline. V lost 5 bases and J lost 2, with 18 bases in between. This CDR3 is built from 16 residues.

This clonotype has at least ten counts. The rearrangement uses TRBV7-2 and TRBJ2-7; 7 bases fit TRBD1. V was clipped by 4 bases and J by 6 bases; unmatched bases: 6. This CDR3 has 13 residues. Per germline, CDR1 SGHTA and CDR2 FQGNSA. CDR3 bases: TGTGCCAGCAGCTCTTCCCCAGGGGGCGAGCAGTACTTC. It translates to CASSSSPGGEQYF.

At least ten counts were recorded for this clonotype. The chain is built from TRBV10-3 and TRBJ2-1, with D possibly TRBD2 on 5 matching bases. Trimming removed 10 bases from V and 0 bases from J, with 10 bases in between. This CDR3 comprises 13 residues. The germline gives CDR1 ENHRY, CDR2 SYGVKD. CDR3 amino acids: CATAVDSYNEQFF. Here the CDR3 DNA reads TGTGCCACAGCGGTAGACTCCTACAATGAGCAGTTCTTC.

This clonotype was seen many times. V usage is TRBV7-6 and J usage is TRBJ2-1, with D maybe TRBD1 (5 bases). This CDR3 comprises 14 residues. From germline, CDR1 is SGHVS and CDR2 FNYEAQ. Trimming took off 2 bases at V and 7 bases at J, with 12 bases between the two ends. CDR3 amino acids: CASSLQQGVNEQFF. DNA of the CDR3: TGTGCCAGCAGCTTACAGCAGGGCGTAAATGAGCAGTTCTTC.

The chain links TRBV20-1 to TRBJ1-2; a possible D gene is TRBD1 (6 bases). The CDR3 is made up of 14 amino acids. In germline, CDR1 is DFQATT, CDR2 SNEGSKA (reference sequence). The V and J ends lost 6 bases and 0 bases respectively, with 14 bases between them. The CDR3: CSANRQATNYGYTF. The CDR3 nucleotides read TGCAGTGCCAATAGACAGGCTACTAACTATGGCTACACCTTC.

The sample holds many counts of this clonotype. This rearrangement joins TRBV2 to TRBJ2-2; TRBD2 aligns across 7 bases. The J segment lost 1 base and the V segment lost 4 bases, leaving 3 bases of the junction unmatched. CDR3 length: 15 residues. The germline gives CDR1 SNHLY, CDR2 FYNNEI. CDR3 coding DNA: TGTGCCAGCAGTGGGGTAGCGGGGAACACCGGGGAGCTGTTTTTT. Its translation is CASSGVAGNTGELFF.